This TCR beta chain was sequenced during a study of regulatory T cells in long-lasting Graves disease (dated by TCRdb to the early 2020s). Notes on the research overall: Newly diagnosed Graves' disease patients had taken antithyroid drugs for less than 3 months. This study used TCR sequencing and RNA sequencing of peripheral blood to compare persistent Graves' disease patients against newly diagnosed Graves' disease patients. The study took place in China and was registered as a clinical trial. TCR sequencing covered 13 persistent and roughly 20 newly diagnosed Graves' disease patients, around 33 samples in total. Results and caveats for the whole study, not just this receptor: Only peripheral blood was studied, because thyroid tissue, the primary lesion, was inaccessible. Lower TCR Shannon entropy and fewer highly expanded clones were observed in persistent Graves' disease patients than in newly diagnosed patients, which suggested clonal expansion. Sequencing and analysis were limited to the TCR beta chain. The authors acknowledged the small sample size as a limitation that may reduce accuracy. Patients with persistent disease shared more public clonotypes (fewer than 3,000) than newly diagnosed patients did (approximately 990). TRBV28, TRBJ1-2 and TRBJ2-5 were preferentially used in persistent disease, while TRBV20-1 and TRBJ2-1 were favored in newly diagnosed disease.

Read against the paper, the sample's time point label means: newly diagnosed GD, antithyroid drugs for less than 3 months. RNA was extracted from PBMCs in TRIzol for both TCR sequencing and RNA sequencing. The diagnosis of Graves' disease followed American Thyroid Association guidelines. Recruitment of patients was carried out at an endocrinology department in Xi'an, China. Each patient gave roughly 10 milliliters of peripheral blood, collected in an EDTA anticoagulant tube. Ficoll Paque Plus density gradient separation was used to isolate PBMCs, and no additional T cell sorting was done. An Agilent 2100 Bioanalyzer and agarose gel were used to check RNA quality, and a NanoDrop 2000 was used to measure RNA concentration. The CDR3 holds 16 amino acids from the cysteine to the phenylalanine. Only the CDR3 region is kept as DNA, spanning 48 bases read in frame from base 1. V has 0 bases trimmed and J has 8 bases trimmed; junction bases matching no gene number 10. The germline V gene sets CDR1 to ENHRY and CDR2 to SYGVKD.

Preparation of the library involved multiplex PCR. Sequenced on an Illumina HiSeq 4000. CDR3 regions were amplified by Arm-PCR with iRepertoire HTBI primers to construct TCR beta libraries. Gel purification was performed on PCR products prior to sequencing. The study's own analysis went as follows. Across samples, 62 TRBV and roughly 15 TRBJ segments were identified and used for gene usage analysis of CDR3 amino acid clonotypes. COPE and FqMerger were used to merge the filtered high-quality paired reads into contigs. BLAST was used to align contigs to the IMGT TRBV, TRBD and TRBJ reference genes, and CDR3 was defined following IMGT. Clonotypes above 0.1% frequency were classified as highly expanded clones. Repertoire diversity was measured by Shannon entropy, and V-J evenness by the Gini coefficient. A clonotype found in more than one individual was treated as public. TCRdb applied fastp at Q25 and MiXCR to the public reads, then kept only in-frame beta chains. Duplicate CDR3 protein sequences are folded into a single record with the most common DNA and genes. The V and J calls shown here were made by TCRdb, not taken from the authors' results. The table for this sample lists about 220,000 distinct CDR3 sequences; roughly 19% of them were counted only once. The ten largest clones add up to approximately 12% of the sample.

Concerning this clonotype: Its antigen specificity is not known. Base-call qualities are not available, and no considerably larger clone is one nucleotide away.

The sample was also reused in another study, on T cells in Graves' hyperthyroidism and ophthalmopathy. The second study, in turn, reports: Stable Graves' hyperthyroidism was defined as the absence of progression to ophthalmopathy over 18 months of follow-up. Hyperthyroidism patients were newly diagnosed, had a disease duration of under 2 months, and were aged 18 to 65 years. Exclusion was applied to patients with uncontrolled infections, other autoimmune diseases, pregnancy or lactation. Diagnoses relied on clinical symptoms, serum thyroxine and TRAb, thyroid ultrasound and orbital computed tomography. The first round of RT-PCR for the TCR CDR3 was performed with the HTBI primer set and the Qiagen OneStep RT-PCR kit. Most expanded thyroid clonotypes (frequency above 0.001) were also detected in blood, suggesting blood repertoires may reflect thyroid immune responses. In cross-validation, a model built on a 13 V-J signature told ophthalmopathy apart from stable hyperthyroidism with approximately 90% sensitivity and 81% to 82% specificity, and in testing the same model reached 80%/75%. In validation, the model predicted progression to ophthalmopathy a median of roughly 6.5 months before onset, with about 71% sensitivity and around 76% specificity. To identify distinguishing TCR V-J signatures, a discovery cohort of 90 to 100 patients was used, comprising approximately 40 with Graves' ophthalmopathy and around 57 with stable Graves' hyperthyroidism. Prospective prediction of ophthalmopathy was tested in an independent validation cohort consisting of 18 to 20 hyperthyroidism patients and around 16 patients who later progressed to ophthalmopathy. For training and testing, the roughly 97 patients in the discovery cohort were randomly divided in a 7:3 ratio. In about 6 Graves' hyperthyroidism patients, the study also compared T-cell repertoires from thyroid tissue with T-cell repertoires from blood. Once sampling was done, hyperthyroidism patients were given methimazole at a starting dose of 30 mg daily, whereas ophthalmopathy patients were given high-dose intravenous methylprednisolone. Libraries were constructed in a second round of multiplex PCR, after which size selection and purification were carried out. Paired-end sequencing of the libraries was performed with 100 bp reads on an Illumina HiSeq2000. SOAPnuke was used to process the raw data, throwing out any read that contained adapters or uncalled bases, had a mean Phred below 15, or lacked an exact constant-primer or identifier match. COPE v1.2.5 was used to merge the high-quality paired reads, and each unique nucleotide sequence was defined as a clonotype. MiTCR v1.1 was used to align the clonotypes against IMGT TRBV, TRBD and TRBJ reference segments. Only V-J combinations with frequency above 0.0001, covering 99.2% of repertoires, were analysed. The TCS score was defined as the ratio of F50 (clonal expansion) to E x V (chaos), calculated using BLOSUM62-based TCRdist between CDR3 peptides within each V-J. Welch's t-statistics and random forest reduced fewer than 600 V-J features to 13, which were used in a naive Bayes classifier (R e1071). No statistical method was used to set the sample size in advance, and investigators knew the group allocation. According to the paper, TCR Vbeta CDR3 sequencing was carried out on 135 peripheral blood samples, which came from 40 to 45 ophthalmopathy, approximately 78 hyperthyroidism and roughly 17 progressor patients.

This sequence originates from a woman aged 25 to 45 with Graves disease. Donor details come from another sample of the same person, matched by shared clones. The sample here was peripheral blood mononuclear cells (PBMCs), taken at new diagnosis, from a patient treated with antithyroid drugs. This chain joins TRBV10-3 to TRBJ1-5, and 7 bases in between align with TRBD1. The DNA sequence is given as TGTGCCATCAGTGAGTCGAACCGGGACAGCGGGAAGCCCCAGCATTTT. This sequence encodes CAISESNRDSGKPQHF.